These T cell receptor beta chains were read from a single sample in a study of CD8+CD57+ T cells in acquired aplastic anemia. One entry per CDR3 protein results from TCRdb running MiXCR on the reads. The repertoire holds around 190,000 distinct CDR3 sequences, with around 60% as singletons. Sequences were obtained from sorted CD4+, CD8+, or CD8+CD57+ T cells (not recorded which) from PBMCs. The receptors originated from a human donor in good health. The CDR3 runs from the conserved cysteine through the conserved F or W. A D gene is named only where the DNA matches it firmly. For some rows the clone size is stated as once, few or many, or as a class when expanded; others skip it.

TRBJ2-1	NA	15	TRBV20-1	NA	TGCAGCCTATCGCGGCTCGGGAGTATCAACAATGAGCAGTTCTTC	CSLSRLGSINNEQFF
TRBJ1-5	NA	15	TRBV19	many	TGTGCCAGTATTCCGGCTCCCGGGGTTGATCAGCCCCAGCATTTT	CASIPAPGVDQPQHF
TRBJ1-5	NA	14	TRBV28	few	TGTGCCAGCAGTTCGGGGCAAGGATTTCAGCCCCAGCATTTT	CASSSGQGFQPQHF
TRBJ2-1	NA	16	TRBV7-9	once	TGTGCCAGCAGCCCCACAGGAAAGGGTTTCGGCAATGAGCAGTTCTTC	CASSPTGKGFGNEQFF
TRBJ2-3	TRBD1	18	TRBV25-1	few	TGTGCCAGCAGTGAATTTGGTAGTGGGACAGGGGGCGGTGATACGCAGTATTTT	CASSEFGSGTGGGDTQYF
TRBJ1-1	NA	14	TRBV5-1	NA	TGCGCCAGCAGCTTGGAGGGCACGAGCACTGAAGCTTTCTTT	CASSLEGTSTEAFF
TRBJ2-3	TRBD2	16	TRBV7-8	NA	TGTGCCAGCAGCTTAAGAACCACCGCGGGAGGGTTAGCGCAGTATTTT	CASSLRTTAGGLAQYF
TRBJ2-3	NA	15	TRBV5-1	NA	TGCGCCAGCAGCTTCGGCAGGGGCGAGACAGATACGCAGTATTTT	CASSFGRGETDTQYF
TRBJ2-7	TRBD1	15	TRBV7-8	NA	TGTGCCAGCACCTTGCTGACAGGGAGTGTCGGCGAGCAGTACTTC	CASTLLTGSVGEQYF
TRBJ2-7	TRBD1	15	TRBV19	once	TGTGCCAGTAGTCCACGGACAGGGATATCCCACGAGCAGTACTTC	CASSPRTGISHEQYF
TRBJ2-1	NA	15	TRBV19	NA	TGTGCCAGTTCGTCCCAGGGGAGTCCGTTCAATGAGCAGTTCTTC	CASSSQGSPFNEQFF